What follows are 21 T cell receptor beta chains derived from one specimen sequenced in a study of blood T cell repertoires in COVID-19. Sequenced by immunoSEQ multiplex PCR; TCRdb stores in-frame clones only, minus some. The sample includes about 80,000 clones, roughly three quarters of them seen just once. The sample consisted of peripheral blood. The receptors come from a man in his 70s with active or convalescent COVID-19.

The V gene is TRBV6-5, the J gene TRBJ1-6; perhaps TRBD1 as D (5 bases). Germline V gene lookup returns CDR1 MNHEY and CDR2 SVGAGI. Deletions cut 6 bases from V and 10 bases from J, with 19 bases between. The CDR3 is 15 residues long. The DNA of the CDR3 is TGTGCCAGCAGCCTATCGACCGGGGGGGACTCACCCCTCCACTTT. Translating gives CASSLSTGGDSPLHF.

The rearrangement uses TRBV19 and TRBJ2-1, with 13 bases fitting TRBD2. The ends lost 3 bases at V and 8 bases at J; junction bases unmatched: 13. The CDR3 has 18 amino acids. Germline CDR1 is LNHDA and CDR2 is SQIVND (reference sequence). CDR3 in DNA: TGTGCCAGTAGTATCCAATCCCTGACTAGCGGGGGGTTCGATGAGCAGTTCTTC. This encodes CASSIQSLTSGGFDEQFF.

The V gene is TRBV3-1 (or the pseudogene TRBV3-2), the J gene TRBJ1-1; D remains unclear. Trimming left V 3 bases short and J 5 bases short, with 10 bases between. The CDR3 loop spans 13 amino acids. Germline CDR1 and CDR2: LGHDT and YNNKEL (reference sequence). The CDR3 nucleotides are TGTGCCAGCAGCCAGAGAATCGGGACTGAAGCTTTCTTT. Translating gives CASSQRIGTEAFF.

The chain has TRBV10-3 and TRBJ1-1; D is unclear. The CDR3 sequence is 12 residues long. The germline gives CDR1 ENHRY, CDR2 SYGVKD. V lost 2 bases, J lost 9 bases, and 10 bases lay in between. The CDR3 is CAISEVGGKAFF. As DNA, the CDR3 is TGTGCCATCAGTGAGGTAGGCGGTAAAGCTTTCTTT.

This clone was seen a handful of times. The chain is built from TRBV29-1 and TRBJ1-3, with unresolved D. This CDR3 region has 12 residues. V dropped 3 bases and J dropped 4 bases, with 7 bases sitting between them. Looked up from germline, CDR1 is SQVTM and CDR2 is ANQGSEA. The CDR3 DNA reads as TGCAGCGTTGACGGGGTAGGAAACACCATATATTTT. Encoded protein: CSVDGVGNTIYF.

This clone was detected once. This chain connects TRBV15 to TRBJ2-6; perhaps TRBD1 as D (6 bases). This CDR3 spans 16 amino acids. Germline CDR1 reads LNHNV; CDR2 reads YYDKDF (reference sequence). Trimming removed 2 bases from V and 0 bases from J, with 8 bases in between. CDR3 loop: CATSRPQGSGANVLTF. Written as DNA, the CDR3 is TGTGCCACCAGCAGACCACAGGGCTCTGGGGCCAACGTCCTGACTTTC.

The rearrangement links TRBV6-1 to TRBJ1-3; the D gene is possibly TRBD1 (5 bases). V lost 0 bases to trimming and J lost 4 bases, with 13 bases between them. Germline CDR1 is MNHNS and CDR2 is SASEGT. The CDR3 covers 16 residues. CDR3 nucleotide sequence: TGTGCCAGCAGTGAAGCGGGGAAAAGGGGCGGAAACACCATATATTTT. It encodes CASSEAGKRGGNTIYF.

This chain links TRBV10-3 with TRBJ2-3; 16 bases agree with TRBD2. The CDR3 has 17 residues. CDR1 ENHRY and CDR2 SYGVKD come from the germline V gene. With 6 bases clipped from V and 3 bases from J, the junction kept 6 bases outside the gene matches. CDR3 sequence (DNA): TGTGCCATCAGGGGACTAGCGGGGGGGCCAGGGACAGATACGCAGTATTTT. It yields the protein CAIRGLAGGPGTDTQYF.

The V call is TRBV12-3 or TRBV12-4, the J call TRBJ1-1; TRBD1 matches at 7 bases. This CDR3 contains 13 residues. After removal of 7 bases from V and 4 bases from J, the junction contained 6 bases not matched to a gene. CDR3 nucleotide sequence: TGTGCCAGCACATCCAGGGGGACCACTGAAGCTTTCTTT. Protein product: CASTSRGTTEAFF.

This clone has just a few counts. The V gene is TRBV5-4, the J gene TRBJ2-5; TRBD2 might be the D (5 bases). The CDR3 sequence is 13 residues long. The V end lost 3 bases, the J end lost 4 bases, and 10 bases lay between the germline ends. From germline, CDR1 is SGHNT and CDR2 YYREEE (reference sequence). The CDR3 protein is CASSSYAGETQYF. CDR3 in DNA: TGTGCCAGCAGCTCTTACGCGGGAGAGACCCAGTACTTC.

This sequence joins TRBV11-1 and TRBJ1-3; no clear D gene. V was clipped by 0 bases and J by 4 bases, with 7 bases between them. CDR1 and CDR2 (germline): SGHAT, FQDESV (reference sequence). The CDR3 covers 14 residues. The CDR3 here is CASSLAEEGNTIYF. The DNA for the CDR3 is TGTGCCAGCAGCTTAGCCGAGGAGGGAAACACCATATATTTT.

The chain uses TRBV28 and TRBJ1-5, with 7 bases lining up with TRBD1. Germline CDR1 is MDHEN and CDR2 is SYDVKM. With 1 base clipped from V and 5 bases from J, the junction kept 8 bases outside the gene matches. This CDR3 has 16 residues. The CDR3 sequence is CASSLLGTGVYQPQHF. The CDR3 nucleotides are TGTGCCAGCAGTTTATTGGGTACAGGGGTTTATCAGCCCCAGCATTTT.

The chain has TRBV18 and TRBJ1-6; possible D gene TRBD1, 6 bases. Trimming took off 5 bases at V and 7 bases at J, with 12 bases between the two ends. Per the germline V gene, CDR1 is KGHSH and CDR2 is LQKENI. The CDR3 is made up of 14 amino acids. The CDR3 DNA reads as TGTGCCAGCTCAAGGGGGGGTGAGAATTCACCCCTCCACTTT. It codes for CASSRGGENSPLHF.

The chain joins TRBV6-5 to TRBJ2-3; TRBD1 matches at 9 bases. Germline loops: CDR1 MNHEY, CDR2 SVGAGI. The CDR3 contains 16 residues. Unmatched junction bases numbered 6, after V lost 0 bases and J lost 5 bases. This chain's CDR3 is CASSYSRDRVEDTQYF. The CDR3 DNA is TGTGCCAGCAGTTACTCAAGGGACAGGGTCGAAGATACGCAGTATTTT.

CDR3: CASSWRPTSNTGELFF. CDR3 DNA sequence: TGTGCCAGCAGCTGGAGGCCGACTTCGAACACCGGGGAGCTGTTTTTT. The V and J genes are TRBV5-6 and TRBJ2-2, with D possibly TRBD2 on 5 matching bases. V lost 3 bases, J lost 0 bases, and 12 bases lay in between. The germline gives CDR1 SGHDT, CDR2 YYEEEE. The length of the CDR3 is 16 residues.

The chain carries TRBV28 and TRBJ2-2; unclear D gene. V was cut by 5 bases and J by 2 bases, with 9 bases left in between. The CDR3 sequence is 14 residues long. In germline, CDR1 is MDHEN, CDR2 SYDVKM. The CDR3: CASSPTINTGELFF. The CDR3 DNA reads as TGTGCCAGCAGTCCTACGATAAACACCGGGGAGCTGTTTTTT.

This clone has a count of ten or more. This sample also contains other DNA sequences that code for the same CDR3. The chain has TRBV12-3 or TRBV12-4 and TRBJ2-7, with TRBD1 as a possible D gene (6 bases). V shed 4 bases and J shed 5 bases, with 9 bases lying between them. This CDR3 has 12 amino acids. The CDR3 loop is CASSYRVDEQYF. The CDR3 nucleotides read TGTGCCAGCAGTTACAGGGTCGACGAGCAGTACTTC.

Here the CDR3 DNA reads TGCGCCAGCAGCCAGGCACAGGGGGCGCAGGAAAAACTGTTTTTT. Translating gives CASSQAQGAQEKLFF. V usage is TRBV5-1 and J usage is TRBJ1-4, with 9 bases identical to TRBD1. V lost 4 bases and J lost 8; bases outside the gene matches: 9. The CDR3 is 15 residues long. In germline, CDR1 is SGHRS, CDR2 YFSETQ.

This clone was recorded once. V is TRBV6-5 and J is TRBJ1-1; D unclear. The CDR3 length is 13 residues. CDR1 and CDR2 (germline): MNHEY, SVGAGI. Trimming left V 4 bases short and J 3 bases short, with 9 bases between. CDR3 bases: TGTGCCAGCAGTTCAGCCGAGGACACTGAAGCTTTCTTT. Residues: CASSSAEDTEAFF.

In this sample, this clone turned up once. A read error may produce the germline difference seen at one junction end. The genes are TRBV30 and TRBJ1-1; 9 nucleotides match TRBD1. Germline lookup yields CDR1 GTSNPN and CDR2 SVGIG (reference sequence). This CDR3 is built from 10 residues. The CDR3: CAWSGGQGDF. The CDR3 DNA reads as TGTGCCTGGAGCGGGGGACAGGGCGATTTT.

The genes are TRBV9 and TRBJ1-3; no reliable D call. Germline CDR1 and CDR2: SGDLS and YYNGEE. The V and J ends lost 1 base and 9 bases respectively, with 8 bases between them. The CDR3 loop spans 12 amino acids. The CDR3 sequence is CASSVFEGTIYF. In DNA, the CDR3 is TGTGCCAGCAGCGTATTCGAGGGCACCATATATTTT. Full variable domain (remainder filled in from reference TRBV9 and TRBJ1-3): DSGVTQTPKHLITATGQRVTLRCSPRSGDLSVYWYQQSLDQGLQFLIQYYNGEERAKGNILERFSAQQFPDLHSELNLSSLELGDSALYFCASSVFEGTIYFGEGSWLTVV.